These 15 T cell receptor beta chains were sequenced from one sample in a study of cytomegalovirus exposure and HLA in healthy donors. Both 60 Vbeta primers and 13 Jbeta primers went into the PCR. This table comes from immunoSEQ multiplex PCR, and its TCRdb copy is limited to in-frame clones, with some not included. The table lists roughly 84,000 clones, 60% to 85% of them singletons. The sequencing input was PBMCs. The receptors shown here come from a male donor in good health and CMV-seropositive.

As DNA, the CDR3 is TGTGCCAGCAGTGCGTTAGACAGGCGGGCTTCCACCGGGGAGCTGTTTTTT. This codes for CASSALDRRASTGELFF. V is TRBV6-1 and J is TRBJ2-2; possible D gene TRBD1, 6 bases. V was clipped by 4 bases and J by 4 bases, with 19 bases between them. The germline V gene has CDR1 MNHNS and CDR2 SASEGT. This CDR3 contains 17 residues.

The chain couples TRBV28 to TRBJ2-5; tentative D call: TRBD2 (6 bases). Looked up from germline, CDR1 is MDHEN and CDR2 is SYDVKM. The CDR3 is 15 amino acids. Trimming shortened V by 2 bases and J by 5 bases, and 15 bases separated the two germline ends. DNA for the CDR3: TGTGCCAGCAGTTTAATGCCGGGGGAAGGTGAGACCCAGTACTTC. Its protein is CASSLMPGEGETQYF.

This clone was seen only a few times. The chain's CDR3 is CSARDYPTVYF. The CDR3, as DNA: TGCAGTGCTAGAGATTATCCCACGGTCTACTTC. The genes are TRBV20-1 and TRBJ2-7; D is unresolved. The CDR3 is 11 amino acids. Germline V gene sequence: CDR1 DFQATT, CDR2 SNEGSKA (reference sequence). Deletions cut 0 bases from V and 13 bases from J, with 13 bases between.

The rearrangement joins TRBV6-4 to TRBJ1-1, with D maybe TRBD1 (5 bases). V lost 4 bases and J lost 1, with 7 bases in between. CDR1 MRHNA and CDR2 SNTAGT come from the germline V gene. The CDR3 totals 13 residues. In DNA form, the CDR3 reads TGTGCCAGCAGTGGACAGCCGAACACTGAAGCTTTCTTT. This translates into CASSGQPNTEAFF.

The chain recombines TRBV4-3 with TRBJ2-5; D might be TRBD2 (5 bases). The CDR3 has 15 residues. V was trimmed by 0 bases and J by 9 bases, leaving 17 bases between them. Germline loops: CDR1 LGHNA, CDR2 YSLEER. The CDR3 region has the DNA TGCGCCAGCAGCCAAGAGGTTCGAGCGGTCCGGGCCCAGTACTTC. Its protein product is CASSQEVRAVRAQYF.

The sample holds a few counts of this clone. The gene calls are TRBV5-6 and TRBJ1-3; no definite D call. Germline CDR1 is SGHDT and CDR2 is YYEEEE. V was shortened by 5 bases and J by 4 bases, with 13 bases between the two germline ends. This CDR3 contains 14 residues. CDR3 nucleotides: TGTGCCAGCAGACTGGCGGGTTCGGGAAACACCATATATTTT. As protein: CASRLAGSGNTIYF.

About this clone: The CDR3 ends on some other residue instead of the conserved phenylalanine or tryptophan, so this is likely a read error. The rearrangement links TRBV28 to TRBJ2-7; 11 bases align to TRBD1. V was clipped by 6 bases and J by 6 bases; unmatched bases: 10. CDR1 and CDR2 from the germline V gene are MDHEN and SYDVKM. The CDR3 loop spans 15 amino acids. The CDR3 here is CASRDGQGALSEQYS. The DNA for the CDR3 is TGTGCCAGCAGAGACGGACAGGGGGCACTATCCGAGCAGTACTCC.

By share, this clone ranks as medium-sized. This chain connects TRBV6-1 to TRBJ1-4; 9 bases map to TRBD1. Germline V CDR1 and CDR2: MNHNS, SASEGT. Trimming cost V 2 bases and J 5 bases; bases outside gene matches: 6. This CDR3 is 16 amino acids long. The CDR3, as DNA: TGTGCCAGCAGTGAAAAAGATGGGACAGGGAATGAAAAACTGTTTTTT. It specifies CASSEKDGTGNEKLFF.

The chain links TRBV2 to TRBJ2-1; TRBD1 matches at 7 bases. The trim removed 5 bases at V and 7 bases at J, leaving 8 bases unmatched. The CDR3 covers 14 residues. Germline CDR1 and CDR2: SNHLY and FYNNEI. The CDR3 nucleotides read TGTGCCAGCAGTTTAGACAGGGTGGGAAATGAGCAGTTCTTC. Its protein product is CASSLDRVGNEQFF.

In nucleotides, the CDR3 is TGCGCCAGCAGCTTGATGCAGGGGAACACCGGGGAGCTGTTTTTT. Translating gives CASSLMQGNTGELFF. This chain uses TRBV5-1 with TRBJ2-2; D perhaps matches TRBD1 (5 bases). The CDR3 sequence is 15 residues long. The germline V and J ends were trimmed by 1 base and 1 base, with 8 bases remaining between them. From germline, CDR1 is SGHRS and CDR2 YFSETQ.

This chain uses TRBV6-1 with TRBJ2-5; 7 bases line up with TRBD1. Germline V gene lookup returns CDR1 MNHNS and CDR2 SASEGT. V lost 4 bases and J lost 4; bases outside the gene matches: 0. There are 12 residues in the CDR3. This CDR3 is CASSAGGETQYF. The CDR3 bases are TGTGCCAGCAGTGCAGGGGGAGAGACCCAGTACTTC.

This sequence joins TRBV18 and TRBJ1-2, with D hard to call. The CDR3 is 12 residues long. Germline loops: CDR1 KGHSH, CDR2 LQKENI. With 2 bases removed from V and 8 bases from J, the gap between germline ends came to 9 bases. CDR3 in amino acids: CASSPGLRGYTF. The CDR3, as DNA: TGTGCCAGCTCACCAGGACTACGCGGCTACACCTTC.

This clone has just one count. The chain links TRBV7-3 to TRBJ2-3; 15 positions match TRBD2. The CDR3 contains 18 residues. Germline V lookup: CDR1 SGHTA, CDR2 FQGTGA. Trimming took 8 bases from V and 5 from J; bases not matched to a gene: 14. DNA for the CDR3: TGTGCCAGCGGAGGACTAGCGGGGGGGCCTGGGGTGGGAGATACGCAGTATTTT. The encoded protein is CASGGLAGGPGVGDTQYF.

The chain has TRBV6-1 and TRBJ1-1, with 7 bases identical to TRBD1. The length of the CDR3 is 15 residues. The V segment lost 7 bases and the J segment 3 bases; nucleotides outside the gene matches: 11. Germline loops: CDR1 MNHNS, CDR2 SASEGT. The CDR3 DNA reads TGTGCCAGCATATGGGACAGCCAGACAGACACTGAAGCTTTCTTT. As protein: CASIWDSQTDTEAFF.

The V and J genes are TRBV28 and TRBJ2-2; 7 nucleotides match TRBD1. Germline lookup yields CDR1 MDHEN and CDR2 SYDVKM. V trimming: 7 bases; J trimming: 1 base; junction bases outside the gene matches: 9. The CDR3 contains 16 residues. The CDR3 nucleotides are TGTGCCAGCATATCAGGCAGGACAGGGAACACCGGGGAGCTGTTTTTT. Protein sequence: CASISGRTGNTGELFF.